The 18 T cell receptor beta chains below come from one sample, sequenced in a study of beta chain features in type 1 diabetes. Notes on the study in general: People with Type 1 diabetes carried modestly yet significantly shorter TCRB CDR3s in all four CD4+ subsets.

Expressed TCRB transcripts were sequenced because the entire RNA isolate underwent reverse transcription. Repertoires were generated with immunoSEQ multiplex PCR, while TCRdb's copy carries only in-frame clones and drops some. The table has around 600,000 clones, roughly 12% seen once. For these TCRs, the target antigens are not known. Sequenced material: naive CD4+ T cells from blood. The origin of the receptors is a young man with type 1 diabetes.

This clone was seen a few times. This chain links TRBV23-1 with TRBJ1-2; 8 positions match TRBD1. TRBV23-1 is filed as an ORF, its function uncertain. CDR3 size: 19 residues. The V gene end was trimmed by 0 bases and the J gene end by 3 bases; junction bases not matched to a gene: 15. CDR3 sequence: CASSQSGPRTGRPHYGYTF. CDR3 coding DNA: TGCGCCAGCAGTCAATCCGGCCCTAGGACAGGGAGGCCTCACTATGGCTACACCTTC.

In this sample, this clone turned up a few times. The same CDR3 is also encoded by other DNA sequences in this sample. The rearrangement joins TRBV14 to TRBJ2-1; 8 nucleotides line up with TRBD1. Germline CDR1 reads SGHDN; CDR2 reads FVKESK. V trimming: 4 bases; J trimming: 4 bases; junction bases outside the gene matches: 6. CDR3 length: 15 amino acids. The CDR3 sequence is CASSPRTGGYNEQFF. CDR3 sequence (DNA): TGTGCCAGCAGCCCCCGTACAGGGGGGTACAATGAGCAGTTCTTC.

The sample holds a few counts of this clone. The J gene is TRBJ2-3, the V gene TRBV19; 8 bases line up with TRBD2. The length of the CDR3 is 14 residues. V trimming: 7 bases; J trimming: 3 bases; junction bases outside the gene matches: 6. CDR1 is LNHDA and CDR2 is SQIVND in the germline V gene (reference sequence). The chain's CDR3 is CASTPRGRTDTQYF. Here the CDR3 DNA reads TGTGCCAGTACGCCTCGCGGGAGGACAGATACGCAGTATTTT.

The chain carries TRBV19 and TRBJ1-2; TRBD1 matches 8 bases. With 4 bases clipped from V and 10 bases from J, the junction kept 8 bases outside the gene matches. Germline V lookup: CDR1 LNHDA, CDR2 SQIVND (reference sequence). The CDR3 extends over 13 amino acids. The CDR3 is CASSTGPGQVYTF. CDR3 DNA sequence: TGTGCCAGTAGTACGGGGCCGGGACAGGTCTACACCTTC.

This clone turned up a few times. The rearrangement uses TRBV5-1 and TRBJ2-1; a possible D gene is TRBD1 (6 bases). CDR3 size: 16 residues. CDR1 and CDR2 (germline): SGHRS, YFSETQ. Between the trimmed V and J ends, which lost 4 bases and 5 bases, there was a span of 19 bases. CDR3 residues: CASSAHRVTVDNEQFF. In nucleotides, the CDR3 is TGCGCCAGCAGCGCCCACAGGGTGACGGTGGACAATGAGCAGTTCTTC.

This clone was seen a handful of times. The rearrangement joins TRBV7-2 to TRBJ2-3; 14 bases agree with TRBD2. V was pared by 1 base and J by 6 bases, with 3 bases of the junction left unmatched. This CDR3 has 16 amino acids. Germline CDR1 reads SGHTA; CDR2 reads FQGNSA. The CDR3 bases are TGTGCCAGCAGCTTAGAGGGACTAGCGGGGGTCGATACGCAGTATTTT. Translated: CASSLEGLAGVDTQYF.

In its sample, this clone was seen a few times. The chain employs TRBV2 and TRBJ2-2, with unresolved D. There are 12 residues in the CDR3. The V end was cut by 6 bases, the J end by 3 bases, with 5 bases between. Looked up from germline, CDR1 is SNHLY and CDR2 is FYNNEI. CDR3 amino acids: CASRVDTGELFF. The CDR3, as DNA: TGTGCCAGCAGGGTAGACACCGGGGAGCTGTTTTTT. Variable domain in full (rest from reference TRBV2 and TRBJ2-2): EPEVTQTPSHQVTQMGQEVILRCVPISNHLYFYWYRQILGQKVEFLVSFYNNEISEKSEIFDDQFSVERPDGSNFTLKIRSTKLEDSAMYFCASRVDTGELFFGEGSRLTVL.

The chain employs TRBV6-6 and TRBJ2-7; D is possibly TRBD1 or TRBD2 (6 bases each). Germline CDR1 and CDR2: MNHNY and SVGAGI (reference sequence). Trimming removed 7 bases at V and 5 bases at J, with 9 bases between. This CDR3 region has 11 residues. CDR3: CASTGAHEQYF. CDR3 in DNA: TGTGCCAGCACGGGGGCCCACGAGCAGTACTTC.

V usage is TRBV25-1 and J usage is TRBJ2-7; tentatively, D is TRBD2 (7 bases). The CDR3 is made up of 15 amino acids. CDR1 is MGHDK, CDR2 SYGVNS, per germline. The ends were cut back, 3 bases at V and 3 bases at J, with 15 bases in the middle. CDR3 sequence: CASSDESGGVYEQYF. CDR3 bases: TGTGCCAGCAGTGACGAGTCGGGGGGCGTCTACGAGCAGTACTTC.

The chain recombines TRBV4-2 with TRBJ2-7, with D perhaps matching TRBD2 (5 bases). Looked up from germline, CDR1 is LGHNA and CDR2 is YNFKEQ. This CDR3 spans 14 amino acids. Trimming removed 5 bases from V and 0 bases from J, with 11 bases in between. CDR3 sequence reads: CASSSSFSSYEQYF. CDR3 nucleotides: TGTGCCAGCAGCTCTAGCTTTAGCTCCTACGAGCAGTACTTC.

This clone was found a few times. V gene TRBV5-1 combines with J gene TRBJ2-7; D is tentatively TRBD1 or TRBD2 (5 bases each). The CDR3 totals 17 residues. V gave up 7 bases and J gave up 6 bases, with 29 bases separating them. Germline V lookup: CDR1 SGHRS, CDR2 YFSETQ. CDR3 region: CASARDGVAPGRVEQYF. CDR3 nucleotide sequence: TGCGCCAGCGCCCGGGACGGCGTCGCCCCCGGTCGGGTCGAGCAGTACTTC.

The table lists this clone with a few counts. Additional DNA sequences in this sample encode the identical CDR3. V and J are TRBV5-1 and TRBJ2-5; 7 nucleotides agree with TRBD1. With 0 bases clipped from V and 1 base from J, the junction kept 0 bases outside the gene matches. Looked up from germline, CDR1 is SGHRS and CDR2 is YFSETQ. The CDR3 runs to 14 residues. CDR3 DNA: TGCGCCAGCAGCTTGGGACAGGGCCAAGAGACCCAGTACTTC. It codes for CASSLGQGQETQYF. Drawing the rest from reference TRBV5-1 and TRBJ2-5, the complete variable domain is KAGVTQTPRYLIKTRGQQVTLSCSPISGHRSVSWYQQTPGQGLQFLFEYFSETQRNKGNFPGRFSGRQFSNSRSEMNVSTLELGDSALYLCASSLGQGQETQYFGPGTRLLVL.

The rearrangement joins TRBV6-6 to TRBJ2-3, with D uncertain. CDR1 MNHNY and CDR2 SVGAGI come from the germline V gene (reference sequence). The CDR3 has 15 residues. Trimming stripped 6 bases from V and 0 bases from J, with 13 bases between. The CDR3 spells CASSPVSTSTDTQYF. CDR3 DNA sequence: TGTGCCAGCAGCCCCGTGAGTACTAGCACAGATACGCAGTATTTT.

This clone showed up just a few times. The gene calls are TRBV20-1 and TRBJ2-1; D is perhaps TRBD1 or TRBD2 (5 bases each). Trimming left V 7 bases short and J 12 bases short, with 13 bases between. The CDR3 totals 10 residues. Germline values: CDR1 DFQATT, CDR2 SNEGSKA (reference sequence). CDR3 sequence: CSVSPGRQFF. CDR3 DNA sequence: TGCAGTGTCTCACCGGGACGGCAGTTCTTC.

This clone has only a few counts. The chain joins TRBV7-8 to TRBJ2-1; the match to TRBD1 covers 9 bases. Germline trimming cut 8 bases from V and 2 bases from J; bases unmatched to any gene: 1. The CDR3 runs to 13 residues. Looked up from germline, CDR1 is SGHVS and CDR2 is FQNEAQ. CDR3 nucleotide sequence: TGTGCCAGCGGGACAGGGACCTACAATGAGCAGTTCTTC. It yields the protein CASGTGTYNEQFF.

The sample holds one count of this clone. The CDR3 sequence: CASGLNTGELFF. The CDR3 DNA is TGTGCCAGCGGTTTGAACACCGGGGAGCTGTTTTTT. The J gene is TRBJ2-2, the V gene TRBV11-1; no firm D call. Between the trimmed V and J ends, which lost 8 bases and 1 base, there was a span of 5 bases. Germline values: CDR1 SGHAT, CDR2 FQDESV (reference sequence). This CDR3 comprises 12 residues. Full variable domain (outside the CDR3, taken from reference TRBV11-1 and TRBJ2-2): EAEVAQSPRYKITEKSQAVAFWCDPISGHATLYWYRQILGQGPELLVQFQDESVVDDSQLPKDRFSAERLKGVDSTLKIQPAELGDSAMYLCASGLNTGELFFGEGSRLTVL.

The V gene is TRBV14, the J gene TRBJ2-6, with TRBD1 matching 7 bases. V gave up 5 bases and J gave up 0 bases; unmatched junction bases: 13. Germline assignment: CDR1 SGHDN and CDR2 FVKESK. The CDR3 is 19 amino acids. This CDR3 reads CASSSSESTGLSGANVLTF. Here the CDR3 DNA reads TGTGCCAGCAGCTCCTCCGAATCGACAGGGCTCTCTGGGGCCAACGTCCTGACTTTC.

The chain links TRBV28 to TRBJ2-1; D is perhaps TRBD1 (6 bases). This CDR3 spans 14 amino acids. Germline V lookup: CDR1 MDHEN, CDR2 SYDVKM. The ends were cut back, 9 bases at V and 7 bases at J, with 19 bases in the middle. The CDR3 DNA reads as TGTGCCAGTAAACGGACAGCTCGATGGAATGAGCAGTTCTTC. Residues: CASKRTARWNEQFF.